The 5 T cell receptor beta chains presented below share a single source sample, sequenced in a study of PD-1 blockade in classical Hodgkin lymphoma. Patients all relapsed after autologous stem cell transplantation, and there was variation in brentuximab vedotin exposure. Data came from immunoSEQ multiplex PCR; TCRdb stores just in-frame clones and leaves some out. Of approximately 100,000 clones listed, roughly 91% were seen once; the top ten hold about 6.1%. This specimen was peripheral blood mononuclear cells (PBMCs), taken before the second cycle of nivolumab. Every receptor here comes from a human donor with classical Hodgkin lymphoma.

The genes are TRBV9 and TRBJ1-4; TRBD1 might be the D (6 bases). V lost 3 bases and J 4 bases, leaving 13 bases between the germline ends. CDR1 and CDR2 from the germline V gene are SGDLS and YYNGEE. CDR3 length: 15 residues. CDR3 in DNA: TGTGCCAGCAGCGAAACCGGGACAAGTAATGAAAAACTGTTTTTT. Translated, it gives CASSETGTSNEKLFF.

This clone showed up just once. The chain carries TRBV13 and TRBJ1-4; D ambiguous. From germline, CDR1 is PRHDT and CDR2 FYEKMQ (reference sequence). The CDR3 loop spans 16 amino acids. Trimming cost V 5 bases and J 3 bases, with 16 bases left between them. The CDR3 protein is CASSASEGDANEKLFF. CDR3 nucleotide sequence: TGTGCCAGCAGCGCGTCCGAGGGTGACGCTAATGAAAAACTGTTTTTT.

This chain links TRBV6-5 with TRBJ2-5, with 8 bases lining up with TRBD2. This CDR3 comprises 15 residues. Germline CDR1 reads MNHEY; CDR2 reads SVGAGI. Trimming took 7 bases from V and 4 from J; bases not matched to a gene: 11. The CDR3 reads CASKPGGAGLETQYF. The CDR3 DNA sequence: TGTGCCAGCAAACCCGGGGGGGCCGGGTTAGAGACCCAGTACTTC.

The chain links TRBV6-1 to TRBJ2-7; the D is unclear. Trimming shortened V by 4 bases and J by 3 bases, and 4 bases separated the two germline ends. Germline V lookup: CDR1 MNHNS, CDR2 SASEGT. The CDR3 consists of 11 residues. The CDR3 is CASSAVYEQYF. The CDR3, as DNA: TGTGCCAGCAGTGCGGTCTACGAGCAGTACTTC.

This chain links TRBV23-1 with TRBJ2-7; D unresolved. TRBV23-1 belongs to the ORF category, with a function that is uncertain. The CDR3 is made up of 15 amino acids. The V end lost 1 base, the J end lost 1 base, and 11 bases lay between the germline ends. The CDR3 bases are TGCGCCAGCAGTCAATTCCACGACCGATCCTACGAGCAGTACTTC. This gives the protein CASSQFHDRSYEQYF.